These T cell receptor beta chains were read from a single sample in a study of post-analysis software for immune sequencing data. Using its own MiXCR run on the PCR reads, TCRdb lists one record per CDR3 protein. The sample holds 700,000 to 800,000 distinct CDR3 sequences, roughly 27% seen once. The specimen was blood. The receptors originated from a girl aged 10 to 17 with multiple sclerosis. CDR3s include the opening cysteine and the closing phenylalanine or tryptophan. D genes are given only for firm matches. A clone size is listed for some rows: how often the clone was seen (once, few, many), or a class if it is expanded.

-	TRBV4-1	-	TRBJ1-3	CASSQEMWVSSGNTIYF	TGCGCCAGCAGCCAAGAAATGTGGGTTAGCTCTGGAAACACCATATATTTT
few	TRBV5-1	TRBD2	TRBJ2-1	CASSPGGGGALDEQFF	TGCGCCAGCAGCCCGGGAGGCGGGGGGGCGTTGGATGAGCAGTTCTTC
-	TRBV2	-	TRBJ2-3	CASNNIQASLTDTQYF	TGTGCCAGCAACAACATACAGGCCTCCCTCACAGATACGCAGTATTTT
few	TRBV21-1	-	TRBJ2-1	CASSKAGGRGCYNEQFF	TGTGCCAGCAGCAAAGCCGGGGGGCGCGGCTGTTACAATGAGCAGTTCTTC
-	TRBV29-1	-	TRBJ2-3	CSGSDRAGDTQYF	TGCAGCGGATCGGACCGGGCCGGAGATACGCAGTATTTT
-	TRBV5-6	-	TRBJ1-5	CASSFGPLASQPQHF	TGTGCCAGCAGCTTCGGTCCTCTAGCCAGTCAGCCCCAGCATTTT
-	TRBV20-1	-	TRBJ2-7	CSASSHIYEQYF	TGCAGTGCTAGTTCCCACATTTACGAGCAGTACTTC
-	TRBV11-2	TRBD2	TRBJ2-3	CASSLRSGTSGRTGTDTQYF	TGTGCCAGCAGCTTACGATCGGGGACTAGCGGGAGAACTGGCACAGATACGCAGTATTTT
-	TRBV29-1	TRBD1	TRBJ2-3	CSVSRGRTGATDTQYF	TGCAGCGTTTCTAGAGGGCGGACAGGGGCTACAGATACGCAGTATTTT
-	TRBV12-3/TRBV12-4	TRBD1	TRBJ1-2	CASSLRTGAYGYTF	TGTGCCAGCAGTTTGAGGACAGGGGCCTACGGCTACACCTTC
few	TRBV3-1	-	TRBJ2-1	CASSPGGHQFF	TGTGCCAGCAGCCCTGGCGGACACCAGTTCTTC
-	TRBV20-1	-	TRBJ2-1	CSASEVGLSGGEQFF	TGCAGTGCTAGCGAGGTTGGTCTTTCCGGCGGTGAGCAGTTCTTC
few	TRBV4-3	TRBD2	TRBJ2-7	CASSQGPGLAKGYEQYF	TGCGCCAGCAGCCAAGGACCGGGACTAGCGAAAGGGTACGAGCAGTACTTC
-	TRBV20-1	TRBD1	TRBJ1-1	CSAPGQLNTEAFF	TGCAGTGCCCCGGGACAGTTGAACACTGAAGCTTTCTTT
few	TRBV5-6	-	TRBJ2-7	CASTASQLYEQYF	TGTGCCAGCACCGCCTCACAGCTCTACGAGCAGTACTTC
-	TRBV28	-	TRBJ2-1	CASSFSAGARYNGQFF	TGTGCCAGCAGTTTTTCCGCCGGGGCTCGCTACAATGGGCAGTTCTTC
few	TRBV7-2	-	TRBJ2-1	CASSLRARGASYNEQFF	TGTGCCAGCAGCTTACGGGCTCGCGGGGCTTCCTACAATGAGCAGTTCTTC
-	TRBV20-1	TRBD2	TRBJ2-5	CSAISGTSLETQYF	TGCAGTGCTATATCCGGGACTAGCCTAGAGACCCAGTACTTC
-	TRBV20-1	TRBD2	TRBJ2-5	CSVPGRGETQYF	TGCAGTGTCCCAGGGCGGGGGGAGACCCAGTACTTC
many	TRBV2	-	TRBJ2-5	CASSGSRETQYF	TGCGCCAGCAGTGGGTCTCGCGAGACCCAGTACTTC
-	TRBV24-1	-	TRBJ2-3	CATSLTGNSATDTQYF	TGTGCCACCAGTCTTACAGGGAACTCGGCTACAGATACGCAGTATTTT
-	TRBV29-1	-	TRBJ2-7	CSVEGTVDEQYF	TGCAGCGTTGAAGGCACAGTGGACGAGCAGTACTTC
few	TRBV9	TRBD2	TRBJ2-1	CASSTLAGAGEQFF	TGTGCCAGCAGCACACTAGCGGGAGCAGGTGAGCAGTTCTTC
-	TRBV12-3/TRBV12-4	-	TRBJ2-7	CASSDLVAHEQYF	TGTGCCAGCAGTGACCTGGTGGCCCACGAGCAGTACTTC
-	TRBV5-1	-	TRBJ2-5	CASSLEGVEETQYF	TGCGCCAGCAGCTTGGAGGGGGTGGAAGAGACCCAGTACTTC
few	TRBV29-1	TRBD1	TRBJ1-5	CSVTTGGNQPQHF	TGCAGCGTGACGACAGGGGGCAATCAGCCCCAGCATTTT